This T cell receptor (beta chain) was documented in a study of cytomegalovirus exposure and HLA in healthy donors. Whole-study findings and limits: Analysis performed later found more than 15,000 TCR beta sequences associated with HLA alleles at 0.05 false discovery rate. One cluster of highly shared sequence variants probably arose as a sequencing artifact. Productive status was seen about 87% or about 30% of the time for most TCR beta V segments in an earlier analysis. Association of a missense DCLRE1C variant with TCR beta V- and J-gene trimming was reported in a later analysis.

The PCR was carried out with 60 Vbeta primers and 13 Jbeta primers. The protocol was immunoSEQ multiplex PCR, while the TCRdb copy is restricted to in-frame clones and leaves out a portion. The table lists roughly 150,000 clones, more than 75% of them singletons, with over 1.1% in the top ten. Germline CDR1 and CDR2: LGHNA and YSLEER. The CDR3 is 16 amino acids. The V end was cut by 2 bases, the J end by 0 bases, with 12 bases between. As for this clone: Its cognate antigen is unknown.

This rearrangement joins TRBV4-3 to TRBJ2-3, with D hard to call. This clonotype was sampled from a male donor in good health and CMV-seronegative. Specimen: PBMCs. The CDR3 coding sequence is TGCGCCAGCAGCCAATTTCTGGCAGAAAGCACAGATACGCAGTATTTT. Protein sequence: CASSQFLAESTDTQYF.